Following are 3 T cell receptor beta chains from one sample sequenced in a study of blood T cell repertoires in COVID-19. Sequenced by immunoSEQ multiplex PCR; TCRdb stores in-frame clones only, minus some. The data hold 200,000 to 250,000 clones, with 80% to 90% observed a single time. The sample consisted of peripheral blood. The receptors shown here come from a man in his fifties with acute or convalescent COVID-19.

The V gene is TRBV6-5, the J gene TRBJ1-5; 8 positions match TRBD1. V was clipped by 2 bases and J by 13 bases; unmatched bases: 7. The CDR3 has 13 residues. Germline V gene lookup returns CDR1 MNHEY and CDR2 SVGAGI. The CDR3 spells CASSYTPGQGQHF. CDR3 in DNA: TGTGCCAGCAGTTACACCCCCGGACAGGGACAGCATTTT.

A single count supports this clone. The chain recombines TRBV7-2 with TRBJ1-1; 7 bases line up with TRBD1. J was trimmed by 11 bases and V by 3 bases; bases with no gene match: 9. CDR3 length: 13 residues. The germline V gene has CDR1 SGHTA and CDR2 FQGNSA. CDR3 in amino acids: CASSLGQRLPAFF. The CDR3 coding sequence is TGTGCCAGCAGCTTGGGACAGCGTCTCCCGGCTTTCTTT. Based on the CDR3 plus reference TRBV7-2 and TRBJ1-1, the full variable domain is GAGVSQSPSNKVTEKGKDVELRCDPISGHTALYWYRQSLGQGLEFLIYFQGNSAPDKSGLPSDRFSAERTGGSVSTLTIQRTQQEDSAVYLCASSLGQRLPAFFGQGTRLTVV.

This chain joins TRBV7-8 and TRBJ1-1; TRBD1 matches 8 bases. Germline V CDR1 and CDR2: SGHVS, FQNEAQ. The ends lost 5 bases at V and 5 bases at J; junction bases unmatched: 10. The CDR3 loop spans 15 amino acids. The CDR3 spells CASSRTGGGWTEAFF. The CDR3 coding sequence is TGTGCCAGCAGCAGAACAGGGGGAGGTTGGACTGAAGCTTTCTTT.